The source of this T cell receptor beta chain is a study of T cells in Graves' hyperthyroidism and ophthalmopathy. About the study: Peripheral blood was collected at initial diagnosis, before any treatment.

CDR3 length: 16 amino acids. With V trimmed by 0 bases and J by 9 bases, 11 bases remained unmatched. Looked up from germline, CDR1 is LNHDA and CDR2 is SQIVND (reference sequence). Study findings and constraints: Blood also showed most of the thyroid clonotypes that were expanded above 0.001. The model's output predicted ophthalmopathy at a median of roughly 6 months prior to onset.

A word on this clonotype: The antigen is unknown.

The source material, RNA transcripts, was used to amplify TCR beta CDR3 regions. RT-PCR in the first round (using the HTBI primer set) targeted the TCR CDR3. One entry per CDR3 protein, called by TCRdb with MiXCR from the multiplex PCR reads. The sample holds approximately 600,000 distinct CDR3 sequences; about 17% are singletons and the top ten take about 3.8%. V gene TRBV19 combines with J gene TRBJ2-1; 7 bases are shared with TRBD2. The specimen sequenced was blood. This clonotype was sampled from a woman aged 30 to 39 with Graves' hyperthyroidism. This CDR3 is CASSIDVGGPGSEQFF. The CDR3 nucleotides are TGTGCCAGTAGTATAGATGTGGGAGGGCCGGGGAGTGAGCAGTTCTTC.